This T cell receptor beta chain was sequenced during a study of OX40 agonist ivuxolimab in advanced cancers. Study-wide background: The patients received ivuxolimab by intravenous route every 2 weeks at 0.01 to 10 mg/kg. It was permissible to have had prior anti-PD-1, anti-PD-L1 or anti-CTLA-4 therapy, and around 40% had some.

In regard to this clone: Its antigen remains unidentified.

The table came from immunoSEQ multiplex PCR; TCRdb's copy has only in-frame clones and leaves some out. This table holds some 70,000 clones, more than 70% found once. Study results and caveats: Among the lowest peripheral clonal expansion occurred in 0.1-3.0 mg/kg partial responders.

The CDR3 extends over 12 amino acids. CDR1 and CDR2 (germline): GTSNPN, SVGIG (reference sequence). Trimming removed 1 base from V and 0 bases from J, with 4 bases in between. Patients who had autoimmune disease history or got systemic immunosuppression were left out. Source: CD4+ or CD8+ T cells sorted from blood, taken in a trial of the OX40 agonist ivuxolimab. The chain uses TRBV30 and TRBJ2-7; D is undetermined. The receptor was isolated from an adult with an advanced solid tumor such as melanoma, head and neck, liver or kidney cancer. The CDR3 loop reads CAWSGPSYEQYF. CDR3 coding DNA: TGTGCCTGGAGTGGGCCCTCCTACGAGCAGTACTTC.